This TCR beta chain is drawn from a study of T cells in Graves' hyperthyroidism and ophthalmopathy. Study-wide results and caveats: Ophthalmopathy was distinguished from stable hyperthyroidism by 13 V-J signatures. Clonotypes that were expanded in thyroid above 0.001 mostly appeared in blood too.

RNA transcripts provided the source from which TCR beta CDR3 regions were amplified. HTBI primers were the set used in a first-round RT-PCR of the TCR CDR3. One entry per CDR3 protein, called by TCRdb with MiXCR from the multiplex PCR reads. The data show approximately 640,000 distinct CDR3 sequences, about a sixth seen once. As to this clonotype: Antigen: not known.

The source is a woman between 25 and 40 years old with Graves' hyperthyroidism. Sample: blood.

This CDR3 is CASSLEPLAYTGELFF. DNA of the CDR3: TGTGCCAGCAGCTTGGAGCCACTAGCATACACCGGGGAGCTGTTTTTT. This rearrangement joins TRBV5-4 to TRBJ2-2, with D possibly being TRBD2 (6 bases). CDR3 size: 16 residues. The germline V and J ends were trimmed by 0 bases and 3 bases, with 12 bases remaining between them. The germline gives CDR1 SGHNT, CDR2 YYREEE (reference sequence).